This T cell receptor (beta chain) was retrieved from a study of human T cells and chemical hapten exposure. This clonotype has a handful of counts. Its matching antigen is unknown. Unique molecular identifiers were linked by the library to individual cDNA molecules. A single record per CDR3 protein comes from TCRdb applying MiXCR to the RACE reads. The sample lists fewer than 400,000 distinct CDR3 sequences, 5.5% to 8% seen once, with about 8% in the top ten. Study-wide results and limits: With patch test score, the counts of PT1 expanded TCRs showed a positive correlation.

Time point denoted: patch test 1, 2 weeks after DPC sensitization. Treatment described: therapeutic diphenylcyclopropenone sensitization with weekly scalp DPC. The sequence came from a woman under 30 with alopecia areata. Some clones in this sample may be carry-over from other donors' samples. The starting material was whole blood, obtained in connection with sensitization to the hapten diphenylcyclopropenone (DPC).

CDR3 sequence (DNA): TGTGCCAGCAGTTTAGGAGACAGGCTGGTCTCTGGGGCCAACGTCCTGACTTTC. Encoded protein: CASSLGDRLVSGANVLTF. The rearrangement links TRBV28 to TRBJ2-6; D is perhaps TRBD1 (6 bases). This CDR3 is 18 amino acids long. Germline assignment: CDR1 MDHEN and CDR2 SYDVKM. V was trimmed by 2 bases and J by 0 bases, leaving 14 bases between them.